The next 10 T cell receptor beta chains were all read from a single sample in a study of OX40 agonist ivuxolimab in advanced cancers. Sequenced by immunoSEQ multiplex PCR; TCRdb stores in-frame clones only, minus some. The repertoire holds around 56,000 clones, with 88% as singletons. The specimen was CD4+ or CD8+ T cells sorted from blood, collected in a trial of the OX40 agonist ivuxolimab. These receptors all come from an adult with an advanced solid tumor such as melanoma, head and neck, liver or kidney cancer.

For the CDR3, the DNA is TGTGCCAGCAGCCCCAGAGTCGGAGAGACCCAGTACTTC. It translates to CASSPRVGETQYF. The V call is TRBV7-6, the J call TRBJ2-5; unclear D gene. The ends were cut back, 5 bases at V and 4 bases at J, with 11 bases in the middle. Looked up from germline, CDR1 is SGHVS and CDR2 is FNYEAQ. The CDR3 totals 13 residues.

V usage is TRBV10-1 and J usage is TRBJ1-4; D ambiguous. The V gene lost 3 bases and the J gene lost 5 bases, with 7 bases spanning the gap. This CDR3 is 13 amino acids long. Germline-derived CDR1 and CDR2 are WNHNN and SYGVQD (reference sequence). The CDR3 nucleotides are TGCGCCAGCAGTGAAGTAAGGAATGAAAAACTGTTTTTT. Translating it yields CASSEVRNEKLFF.

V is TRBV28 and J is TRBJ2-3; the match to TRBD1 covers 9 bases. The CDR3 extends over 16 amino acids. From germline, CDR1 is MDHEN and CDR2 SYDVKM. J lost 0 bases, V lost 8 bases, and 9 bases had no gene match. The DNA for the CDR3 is TGTGCCAGCGATCTACAGGGGGCTCCCAGCACAGATACGCAGTATTTT. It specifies CASDLQGAPSTDTQYF.

This CDR3 reads CASSYSQATMNNEQFF. The CDR3 bases are TGTGCCAGCAGTTACTCACAGGCCACAATGAACAATGAGCAGTTCTTC. This chain connects TRBV6-6 to TRBJ2-1; D is possibly TRBD1 (5 bases). This CDR3 contains 16 residues. V shed 0 bases and J shed 5 bases, with 14 bases lying between them. CDR1 is MNHNY and CDR2 is SVGAGI in the germline V gene (reference sequence).

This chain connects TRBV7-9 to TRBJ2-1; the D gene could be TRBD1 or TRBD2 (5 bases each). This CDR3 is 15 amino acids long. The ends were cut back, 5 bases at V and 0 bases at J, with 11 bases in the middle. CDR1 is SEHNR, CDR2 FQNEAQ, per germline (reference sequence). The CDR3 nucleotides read TGTGCCAGCAGCCCGCCAGGGAGCTCCTACAATGAGCAGTTCTTC. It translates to CASSPPGSSYNEQFF. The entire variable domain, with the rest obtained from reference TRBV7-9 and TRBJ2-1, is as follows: DTGVSQNPRHKITKRGQNVTFRCDPISEHNRLYWYRQTLGQGPEFLTYFQNEAQLEKSRLLSDRFSAERPKGSFSTLEIQRTEQGDSAMYLCASSPPGSSYNEQFFGPGTRLTVL.

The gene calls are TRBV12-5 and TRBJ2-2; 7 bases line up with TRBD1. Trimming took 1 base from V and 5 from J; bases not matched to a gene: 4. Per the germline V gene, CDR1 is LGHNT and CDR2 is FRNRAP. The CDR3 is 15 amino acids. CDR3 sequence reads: CASGLDLGQTGELFF. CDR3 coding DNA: TGTGCTAGTGGTTTGGATCTGGGACAGACCGGGGAGCTGTTTTTT.

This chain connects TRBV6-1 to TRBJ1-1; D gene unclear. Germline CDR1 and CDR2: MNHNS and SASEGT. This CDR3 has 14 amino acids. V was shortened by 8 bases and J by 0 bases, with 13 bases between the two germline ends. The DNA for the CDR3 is TGTGCCAGCGCCACCCGAGGAATGAACACTGAAGCTTTCTTT. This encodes CASATRGMNTEAFF.

DNA for the CDR3: TGTGCCAGCACCTTTTTTCGCTCTGGAAACACCATATATTTT. Protein: CASTFFRSGNTIYF. The chain couples TRBV13 to TRBJ1-3, with D hard to call. V lost 7 bases and J 0 bases, leaving 10 bases between the germline ends. There are 14 residues in the CDR3. CDR1 PRHDT and CDR2 FYEKMQ come from the germline V gene (reference sequence).

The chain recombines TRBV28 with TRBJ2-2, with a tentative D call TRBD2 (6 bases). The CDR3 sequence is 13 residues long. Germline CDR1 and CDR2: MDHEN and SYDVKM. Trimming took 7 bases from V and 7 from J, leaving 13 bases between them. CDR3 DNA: TGTGCCAGCAAATTAGGCGGGGACGGGGAGCTGTTTTTT. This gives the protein CASKLGGDGELFF. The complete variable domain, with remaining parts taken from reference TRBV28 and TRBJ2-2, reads DVKVTQSSRYLVKRTGEKVFLECVQDMDHENMFWYRQDPGLGLRLIYFSYDVKMKEKGDIPEGYSVSREKKERFSLILESASTNQTSMYLCASKLGGDGELFFGEGSRLTVL.

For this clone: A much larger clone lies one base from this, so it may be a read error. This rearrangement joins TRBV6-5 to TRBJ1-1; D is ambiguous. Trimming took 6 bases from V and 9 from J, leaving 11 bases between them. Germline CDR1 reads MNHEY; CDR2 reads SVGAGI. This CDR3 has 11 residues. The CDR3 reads CASSSVAKAFF. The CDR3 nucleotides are TGTGCCAGCAGCTCGGTGGCTAAAGCTTTCTTT.